This T cell receptor beta chain is from a study of metastatic and nonmetastatic thyroid tumors. CDR3 length: 15 residues. The V and J ends lost 8 bases and 2 bases, in that order; junction bases with no gene match: 8. Germline-derived CDR1 and CDR2 are WSHSY and SAAADI. This clone was recorded at least ten times. TCRdb re-clonotyped the PCR reads via MiXCR. The data show about 90,000 clones, around 7.8% seen once. Before thyroid surgery, none of the patients had received any treatment. Sequenced sample: blood. The chain links TRBV10-2 to TRBJ2-2, with 7 positions matching TRBD1. This clonotype was obtained from a female donor with papillary thyroid cancer or a benign thyroid nodule (not recorded which). Some clones in this sample may be carry-over from other donors' samples. The CDR3 DNA is TGCGCCAGCGAGGACCGGGACAGAAACACCGGGGAGCTGTTTTTT. Its protein is CASEDRDRNTGELFF.